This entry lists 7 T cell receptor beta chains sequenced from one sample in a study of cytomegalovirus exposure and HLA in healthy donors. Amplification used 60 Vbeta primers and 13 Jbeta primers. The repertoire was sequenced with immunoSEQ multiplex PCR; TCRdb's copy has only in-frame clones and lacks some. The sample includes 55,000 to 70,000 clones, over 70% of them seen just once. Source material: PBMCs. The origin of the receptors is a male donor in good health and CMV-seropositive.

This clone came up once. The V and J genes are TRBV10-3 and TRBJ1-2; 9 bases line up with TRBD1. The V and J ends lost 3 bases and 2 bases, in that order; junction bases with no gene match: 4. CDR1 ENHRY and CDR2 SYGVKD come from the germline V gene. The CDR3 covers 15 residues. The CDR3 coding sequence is TGTGCCATCAGTGACCCCGGGACAGGGAACTATGGCTACACCTTC. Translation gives CAISDPGTGNYGYTF.

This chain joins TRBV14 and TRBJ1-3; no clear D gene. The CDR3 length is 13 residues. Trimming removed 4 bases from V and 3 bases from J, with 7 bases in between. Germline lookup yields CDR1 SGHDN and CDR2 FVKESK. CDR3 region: CASSPLGGNTIYF. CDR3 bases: TGTGCCAGCAGCCCCCTAGGTGGAAACACCATATATTTT. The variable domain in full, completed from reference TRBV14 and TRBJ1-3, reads EAGVTQFPSHSVIEKGQTVTLRCDPISGHDNLYWYRRVMGKEIKFLLHFVKESKQDESGMPNNRFLAERTGGTYSTLKVQPAELEDSGVYFCASSPLGGNTIYFGEGSWLTVV.

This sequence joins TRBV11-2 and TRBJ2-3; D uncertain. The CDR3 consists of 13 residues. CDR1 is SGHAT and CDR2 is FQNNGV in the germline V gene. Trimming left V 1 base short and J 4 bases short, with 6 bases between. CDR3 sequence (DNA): TGTGCCAGCAGCTTAGTTCCTGCAGATACGCAGTATTTT. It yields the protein CASSLVPADTQYF.

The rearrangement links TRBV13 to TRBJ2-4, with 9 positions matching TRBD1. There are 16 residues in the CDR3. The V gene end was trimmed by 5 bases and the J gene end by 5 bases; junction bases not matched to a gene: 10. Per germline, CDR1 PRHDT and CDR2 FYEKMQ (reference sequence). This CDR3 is CASSLQRRQGENIQYF. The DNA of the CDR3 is TGTGCCAGCAGCCTACAACGGCGACAGGGGGAAAACATTCAGTACTTC. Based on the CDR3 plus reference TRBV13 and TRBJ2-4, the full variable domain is AAGVIQSPRHLIKEKRETATLKCYPIPRHDTVYWYQQGPGQDPQFLISFYEKMQSDKGSIPDRFSAQQFSDYHSELNMSSLELGDSALYFCASSLQRRQGENIQYFGAGTRLSVL.

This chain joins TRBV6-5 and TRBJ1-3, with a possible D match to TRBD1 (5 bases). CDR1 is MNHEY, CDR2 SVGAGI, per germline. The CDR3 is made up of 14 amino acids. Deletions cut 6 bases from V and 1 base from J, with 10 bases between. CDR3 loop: CASSIQASGNTIYF. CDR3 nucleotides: TGTGCCAGCAGCATACAGGCTTCTGGAAACACCATATATTTT.

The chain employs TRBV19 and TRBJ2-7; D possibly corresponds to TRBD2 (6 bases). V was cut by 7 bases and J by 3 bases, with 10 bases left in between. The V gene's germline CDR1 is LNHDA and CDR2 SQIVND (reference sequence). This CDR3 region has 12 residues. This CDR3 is CASKAGFYEQYF. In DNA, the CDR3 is TGTGCCAGTAAAGCGGGCTTCTACGAGCAGTACTTC.

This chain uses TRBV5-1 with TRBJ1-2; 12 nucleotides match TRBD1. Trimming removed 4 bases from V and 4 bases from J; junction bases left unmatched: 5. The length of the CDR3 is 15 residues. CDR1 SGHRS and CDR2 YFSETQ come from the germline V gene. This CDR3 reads CASSTGQGAIYGYTF. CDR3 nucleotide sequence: TGCGCCAGCAGCACGGGACAGGGGGCAATCTATGGCTACACCTTC.